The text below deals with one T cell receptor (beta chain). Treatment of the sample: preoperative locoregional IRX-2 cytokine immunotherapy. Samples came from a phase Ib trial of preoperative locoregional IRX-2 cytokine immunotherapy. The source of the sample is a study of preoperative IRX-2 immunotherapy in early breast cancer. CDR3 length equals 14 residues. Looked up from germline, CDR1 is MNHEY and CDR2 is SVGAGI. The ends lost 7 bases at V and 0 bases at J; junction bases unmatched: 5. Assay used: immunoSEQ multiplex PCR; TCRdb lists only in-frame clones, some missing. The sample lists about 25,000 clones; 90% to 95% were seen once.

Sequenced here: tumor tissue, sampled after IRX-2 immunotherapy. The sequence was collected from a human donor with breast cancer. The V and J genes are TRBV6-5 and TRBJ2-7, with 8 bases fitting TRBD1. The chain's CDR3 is CASTRDRRSYEQYF. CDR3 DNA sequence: TGTGCCAGCACCAGGGACAGGCGCTCCTACGAGCAGTACTTC.